What follows are 3 T cell receptor beta chains derived from one specimen sequenced in a study of CD8+ T cells in alopecia areata. RNA extraction was followed by reverse transcription into cDNA, which acted as the sequencing template. Libraries were prepared by immunoSEQ multiplex PCR; TCRdb keeps only in-frame clonotypes and omits some of them. Here the sample spans under 250,000 clones, approximately 72% being singletons. Treatment in this sample: oral pan-JAK inhibitor, 5-10 mg twice daily. The sequencing here drew on CD4+ T cells sorted from blood, taken at roughly week 45, from a patient treated with tofacitinib. The receptors here all came from a human donor with alopecia areata.

The V gene is TRBV29-1, the J gene TRBJ2-5, with 11 bases fitting TRBD1. Germline loops: CDR1 SQVTM, CDR2 ANQGSEA. The CDR3 consists of 12 residues. Trimming took 6 bases from V and 4 from J; bases not matched to a gene: 1. The CDR3 DNA follows: TGCAGCGTCGGACAGGGGGCAGAGACCCAGTACTTC. Translation gives CSVGQGAETQYF.

The V gene is TRBV18, the J gene TRBJ2-3, with unresolved D. From germline, CDR1 is KGHSH and CDR2 LQKENI. The CDR3 spans 13 residues. V lost 2 bases, J lost 6 bases, and 9 bases lay in between. The CDR3, as DNA: TGTGCCAGCTCACCAGGAGTTAGTGATACGCAGTATTTT. It is translated as CASSPGVSDTQYF. Supplemented by reference TRBV18 and TRBJ2-3, the full variable domain reads NAGVMQNPRHLVRRRGQEARLRCSPMKGHSHVYWYRQLPEEGLKFMVYLQKENIIDESGMPKERFSAEFPKEGPSILRIQQVVRGDSAAYFCASSPGVSDTQYFGPGTRLTVL.

This chain uses TRBV9 with TRBJ2-3; no clear D. There are 11 residues in the CDR3. The V gene lost 4 bases and the J gene lost 5 bases, with 5 bases spanning the gap. Germline V gives CDR1 SGDLS, CDR2 YYNGEE. CDR3 coding DNA: TGTGCCAGCAGCCTGGGAGATACGCAGTATTTT. It codes for CASSLGDTQYF.